This T cell receptor beta chain was documented in a study of T-cell memory formation after mild COVID-19. Whole-study results and caveats: The appearance of some responding clones in pre-infection memory suggested that cross-reactive memory joined. Whether second-wave clones peaking at day 37 were SARS-CoV-2 specific went unconfirmed. Later expanders leaned toward CD4+, whereas clones contracting from day 15 to 85 were balanced CD4/CD8.

5'RACE, which relied on constant-segment primers, yielded TCR alpha and TCR beta cDNA libraries carrying sample barcodes and UMIs. TCRdb analysed the 5' RACE reads with MiXCR anew, one entry per CDR3 protein. The sample gives about 500,000 distinct CDR3 sequences, roughly 21% of which show up once; approximately 12% is in the top ten. Germline lookup yields CDR1 SGDLS and CDR2 YYNGEE. V shed 2 bases, J shed 4 bases, and the junction held 6 bases outside the gene matches. The length of the CDR3 is 15 residues. This clonotype came up a few times. Its antigen remains unidentified. The chain combines TRBV9 with TRBJ2-3, with 8 positions matching TRBD1. This receptor was taken from an adult woman who had mild COVID-19 (a few samples of this study predate the infection). Cell type and time point are not known. Input material: PBMCs or a T cell subset sorted from them (not recorded which). The CDR3 DNA is TGTGCCAGCAGCGTCGGGACAGGCGGGTCAGATACGCAGTATTTT. It codes for CASSVGTGGSDTQYF.